The sequence of this T cell receptor (beta chain) was determined in a study of response to subunit inactivated influenza vaccine. MiXCR, applied by TCRdb to the RT-PCR reads, yields one record per CDR3 protein. The table lists hundreds of thousands of distinct CDR3 sequences, 14% of them singletons, with less than 9% in the top ten. The study, taken as a whole, reports: The authors suggested that few new T cells are recruited per seasonal influenza vaccination.

This clonotype showed up many times. The antigen is unknown. Sequenced material: PBMCs from blood, taken less than 15 days before vaccination. This TCR was sampled from a man aged 45 to 65 who received an inactivated influenza vaccine.

This chain's CDR3 is CASSQETQTYEKLFF. The DNA for the CDR3 is TGCGCCAGCAGCCAAGAAACCCAGACTTATGAAAAACTGTTTTTT. The J gene is TRBJ1-4, the V gene TRBV4-1; no definite D call. Germline CDR1 MGHRA, CDR2 YSYEKL. The CDR3 is made up of 15 amino acids. V was pared by 0 bases and J by 6 bases, with 11 bases between.